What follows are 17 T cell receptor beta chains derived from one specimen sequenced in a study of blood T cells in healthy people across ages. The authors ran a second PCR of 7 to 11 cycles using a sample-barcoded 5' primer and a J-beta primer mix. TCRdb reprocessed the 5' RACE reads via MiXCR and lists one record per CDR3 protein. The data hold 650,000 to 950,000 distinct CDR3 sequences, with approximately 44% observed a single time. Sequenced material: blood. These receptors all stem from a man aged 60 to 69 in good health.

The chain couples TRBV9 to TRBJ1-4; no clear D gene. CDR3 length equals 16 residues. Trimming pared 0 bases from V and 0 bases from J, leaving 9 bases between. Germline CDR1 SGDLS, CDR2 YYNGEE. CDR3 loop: CASSVESKPTNEKLFF. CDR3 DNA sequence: TGTGCCAGCAGCGTAGAGTCAAAACCAACTAATGAAAAACTGTTTTTT.

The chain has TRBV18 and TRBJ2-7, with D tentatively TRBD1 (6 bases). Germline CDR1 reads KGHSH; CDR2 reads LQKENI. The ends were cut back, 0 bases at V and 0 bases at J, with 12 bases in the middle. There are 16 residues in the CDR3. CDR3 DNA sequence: TGTGCCAGCTCACCACCAGGGACACCCCTCTCCTACGAGCAGTACTTC. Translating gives CASSPPGTPLSYEQYF.

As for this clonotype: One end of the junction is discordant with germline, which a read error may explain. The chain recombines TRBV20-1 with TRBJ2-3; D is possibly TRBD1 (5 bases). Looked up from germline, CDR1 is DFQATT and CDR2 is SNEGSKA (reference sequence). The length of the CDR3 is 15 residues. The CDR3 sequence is CSARVPRGSTDRQYF. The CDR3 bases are TGCAGTGCTAGGGTTCCAAGGGGAAGCACAGATAGGCAGTATTTT.

The CDR3 protein is CATSSRAEETQYF. In DNA form, the CDR3 reads TGTGCCACCAGCAGTCGGGCAGAAGAGACCCAGTACTTC. The V call is TRBV15, the J call TRBJ2-5; unclear D gene. The CDR3 loop spans 13 amino acids. The V gene lost 3 bases and the J gene lost 3 bases, with 8 bases spanning the gap. CDR1 LNHNV and CDR2 YYDKDF come from the germline V gene (reference sequence).

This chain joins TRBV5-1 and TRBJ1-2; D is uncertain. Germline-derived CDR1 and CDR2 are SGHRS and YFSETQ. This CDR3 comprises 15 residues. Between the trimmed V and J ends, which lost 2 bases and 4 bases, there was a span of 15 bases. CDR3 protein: CASSLSVMESYGYTF. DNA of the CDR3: TGCGCCAGCAGCTTAAGTGTTATGGAGAGCTATGGCTACACCTTC. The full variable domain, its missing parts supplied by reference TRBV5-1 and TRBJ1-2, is KAGVTQTPRYLIKTRGQQVTLSCSPISGHRSVSWYQQTPGQGLQFLFEYFSETQRNKGNFPGRFSGRQFSNSRSEMNVSTLELGDSALYLCASSLSVMESYGYTFGSGTRLTVV.

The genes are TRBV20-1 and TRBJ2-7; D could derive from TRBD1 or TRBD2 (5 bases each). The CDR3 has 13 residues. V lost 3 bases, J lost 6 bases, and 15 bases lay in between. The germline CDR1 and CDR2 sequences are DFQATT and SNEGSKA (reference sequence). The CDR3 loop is CSASGGLPTEQYF. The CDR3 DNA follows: TGCAGTGCTAGTGGGGGTCTTCCAACCGAGCAGTACTTC.

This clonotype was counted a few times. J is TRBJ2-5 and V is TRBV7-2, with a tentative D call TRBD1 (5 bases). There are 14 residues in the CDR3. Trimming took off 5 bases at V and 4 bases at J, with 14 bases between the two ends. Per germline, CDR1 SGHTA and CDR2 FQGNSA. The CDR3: CASSRQYGPETQYF. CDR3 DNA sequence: TGTGCCAGCAGCCGACAGTACGGCCCAGAGACCCAGTACTTC. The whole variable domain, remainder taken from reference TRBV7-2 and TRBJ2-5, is GAGVSQSPSNKVTEKGKDVELRCDPISGHTALYWYRQSLGQGLEFLIYFQGNSAPDKSGLPSDRFSAERTGGSVSTLTIQRTQQEDSAVYLCASSRQYGPETQYFGPGTRLLVL.

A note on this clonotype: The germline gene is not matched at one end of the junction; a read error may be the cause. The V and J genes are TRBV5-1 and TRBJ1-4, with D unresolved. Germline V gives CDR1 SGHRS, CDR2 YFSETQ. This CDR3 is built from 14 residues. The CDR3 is CASGFGGGGEKLFF. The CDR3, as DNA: TGCGCCAGCGGCTTCGGAGGAGGCGGTGAAAAACTGTTTTTT. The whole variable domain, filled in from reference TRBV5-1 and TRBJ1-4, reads KAGVTQTPRYLIKTRGQQVTLSCSPISGHRSVSWYQQTPGQGLQFLFEYFSETQRNKGNFPGRFSGRQFSNSRSEMNVSTLELGDSALYLCASGFGGGGEKLFFGSGTQLSVL.

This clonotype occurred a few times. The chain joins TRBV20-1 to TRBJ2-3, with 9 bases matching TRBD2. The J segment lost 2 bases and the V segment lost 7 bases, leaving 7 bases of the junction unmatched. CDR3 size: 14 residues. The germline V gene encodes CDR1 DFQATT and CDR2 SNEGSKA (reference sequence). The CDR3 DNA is TGCAGTGTTAAAGCGGGGGGCGACACAGATACGCAGTATTTT. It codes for CSVKAGGDTDTQYF.

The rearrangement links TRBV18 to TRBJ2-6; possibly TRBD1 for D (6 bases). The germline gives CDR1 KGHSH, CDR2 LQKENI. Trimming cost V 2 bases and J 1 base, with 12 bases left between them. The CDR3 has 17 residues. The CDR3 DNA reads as TGTGCCAGCTCACCAACAGGGTTTCTGTCTGGGGCCAACGTCCTGACTTTC. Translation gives CASSPTGFLSGANVLTF. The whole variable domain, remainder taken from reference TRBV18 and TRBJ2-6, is NAGVMQNPRHLVRRRGQEARLRCSPMKGHSHVYWYRQLPEEGLKFMVYLQKENIIDESGMPKERFSAEFPKEGPSILRIQQVVRGDSAAYFCASSPTGFLSGANVLTFGAGSRLTVL.

CDR3 coding DNA: TGTGCCAGCAGCCCCGGGAGACTCTACAATGAGCAGTTCTTC. It is translated as CASSPGRLYNEQFF. This chain connects TRBV6-2 or TRBV6-3 to TRBJ2-1; D is perhaps TRBD2 (6 bases). Germline assignment: CDR1 MNHEY and CDR2 SVGEGT. V was trimmed by 6 bases and J by 3 bases, leaving 12 bases between them. CDR3 length: 14 residues.

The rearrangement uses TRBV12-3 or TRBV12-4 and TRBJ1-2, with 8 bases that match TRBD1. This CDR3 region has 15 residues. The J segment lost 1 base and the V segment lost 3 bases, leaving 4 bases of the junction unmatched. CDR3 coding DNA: TGTGCCAGCAGTTTGGAGGGACAGGTTAACTATGGCTACACCTTC. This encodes CASSLEGQVNYGYTF.

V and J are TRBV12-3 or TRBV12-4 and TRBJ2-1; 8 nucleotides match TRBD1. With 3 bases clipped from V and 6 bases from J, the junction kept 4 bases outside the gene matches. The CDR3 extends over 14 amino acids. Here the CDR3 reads CASSLTGATNEQFF. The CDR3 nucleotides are TGTGCCAGCAGTTTGACAGGGGCGACCAATGAGCAGTTCTTC.

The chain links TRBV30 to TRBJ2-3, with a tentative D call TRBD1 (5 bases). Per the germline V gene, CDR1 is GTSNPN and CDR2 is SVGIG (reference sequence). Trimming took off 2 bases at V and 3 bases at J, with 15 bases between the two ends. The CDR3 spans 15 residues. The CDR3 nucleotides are TGTGCCTGGAGTTCTACATGGGGCGGAACAGATACGCAGTATTTT. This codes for CAWSSTWGGTDTQYF.

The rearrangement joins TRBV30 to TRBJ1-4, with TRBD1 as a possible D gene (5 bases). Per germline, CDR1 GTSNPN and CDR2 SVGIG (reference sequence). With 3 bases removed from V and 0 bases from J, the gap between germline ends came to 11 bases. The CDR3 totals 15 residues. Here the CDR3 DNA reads TGTGCCTGGAGCCCCCTGACAGCAACTAATGAAAAACTGTTTTTT. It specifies CAWSPLTATNEKLFF.

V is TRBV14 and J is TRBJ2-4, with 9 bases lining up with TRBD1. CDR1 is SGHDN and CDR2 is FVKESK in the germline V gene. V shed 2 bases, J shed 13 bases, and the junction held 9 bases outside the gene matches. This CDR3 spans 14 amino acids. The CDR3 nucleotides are TGTGCCAGCAGCCAATGGGACAGGGCCCACAAGCAGTACTTC. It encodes CASSQWDRAHKQYF. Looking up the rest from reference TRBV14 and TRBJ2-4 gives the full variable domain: EAGVTQFPSHSVIEKGQTVTLRCDPISGHDNLYWYRRVMGKEIKFLLHFVKESKQDESGMPNNRFLAERTGGTYSTLKVQPAELEDSGVYFCASSQWDRAHKQYFGAGTRLSVL.

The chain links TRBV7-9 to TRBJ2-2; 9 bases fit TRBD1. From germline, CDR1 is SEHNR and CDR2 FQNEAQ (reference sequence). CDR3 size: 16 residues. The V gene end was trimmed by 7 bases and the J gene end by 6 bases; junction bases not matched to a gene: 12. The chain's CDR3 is CASNLPGQGRSGELFF. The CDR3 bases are TGTGCCAGCAACCTTCCGGGACAGGGACGTTCCGGGGAGCTGTTTTTT.